Presented here are 30 T cell receptor beta chains from one specimen sequenced in a study of PD-L1 blockade in urothelial cancer. Sequenced by immunoSEQ multiplex PCR; TCRdb stores in-frame clones only, minus some. This table has roughly 49,000 clones, 87% appearing once. Sequencing used PBMCs, obtained around atezolizumab (anti-PD-L1) treatment. The receptors were sampled from a man aged 55 to 70 with urothelial cancer.

CDR3 protein: CASSPQGLGTDTQYF. CDR3 coding DNA: TGTGCCAGCAGTCCACAGGGGTTGGGCACAGATACGCAGTATTTT. This chain joins TRBV6-5 and TRBJ2-3; 7 bases line up with TRBD1. The V and J ends lost 5 bases and 1 base, in that order; junction bases with no gene match: 6. In germline, CDR1 is MNHEY, CDR2 SVGAGI. This CDR3 spans 15 amino acids.

The chain recombines TRBV18 with TRBJ2-4; D is unclear. V was shortened by 3 bases and J by 8 bases, with 8 bases between the two germline ends. In germline, CDR1 is KGHSH, CDR2 LQKENI. The CDR3 loop spans 12 amino acids. In DNA, the CDR3 is TGTGCCAGCTCACCCACGAGTGACATTCAGTACTTC. Encoded protein: CASSPTSDIQYF. Looking up the rest from reference TRBV18 and TRBJ2-4 gives the full variable domain: NAGVMQNPRHLVRRRGQEARLRCSPMKGHSHVYWYRQLPEEGLKFMVYLQKENIIDESGMPKERFSAEFPKEGPSILRIQQVVRGDSAAYFCASSPTSDIQYFGAGTRLSVL.

V usage is TRBV6-1 and J usage is TRBJ2-3; 7 bases map to TRBD1. Germline loops: CDR1 MNHNS, CDR2 SASEGT. The CDR3 sequence is 15 residues long. J gave up 6 bases and V 5 bases, and 11 bases lay outside the gene matches. The CDR3 sequence: CASSMTGRTGDTQYF. The CDR3 DNA is TGTGCCAGCAGTATGACAGGGAGAACGGGGGATACGCAGTATTTT.

V is TRBV2 and J is TRBJ1-1; a possible D gene is TRBD1 (5 bases). This CDR3 comprises 15 residues. CDR1 SNHLY and CDR2 FYNNEI come from the germline V gene. Trimming took 2 bases from V and 1 from J, leaving 11 bases between them. The chain's CDR3 is CASSERMGGNTEAFF. DNA of the CDR3: TGTGCCAGCAGTGAAAGAATGGGGGGGAACACTGAAGCTTTCTTT.

This sequence joins TRBV11-2 and TRBJ1-1; a possible D gene is TRBD1 (5 bases). Germline V gene sequence: CDR1 SGHAT, CDR2 FQNNGV. Trimming removed 5 bases at V and 1 base at J, with 11 bases between. This CDR3 contains 14 residues. CDR3 bases: TGTGCCAGCAGCCCCCGCCAGGGGAACACTGAAGCTTTCTTT. Translated: CASSPRQGNTEAFF. Filled out from reference TRBV11-2 and TRBJ1-1, the complete variable domain reads EAGVAQSPRYKIIEKRQSVAFWCNPISGHATLYWYQQILGQGPKLLIQFQNNGVVDDSQLPKDRFSAERLKGVDSTLKIQPAKLEDSAVYLCASSPRQGNTEAFFGQGTRLTVV.

This chain joins TRBV30 and TRBJ2-1; 12 bases are a match to TRBD2. V was clipped by 4 bases and J by 7 bases; unmatched bases: 8. This CDR3 has 15 residues. Germline V gene lookup returns CDR1 GTSNPN and CDR2 SVGIG (reference sequence). CDR3 bases: TGTGCCTGGAAAGGGCTAGCGGGGGGGCAAAATGAGCAGTTCTTC. Protein product: CAWKGLAGGQNEQFF.

The V call is TRBV5-1, the J call TRBJ2-5; 8 bases map to TRBD2. The CDR3 spans 14 residues. Germline CDR1 is SGHRS and CDR2 is YFSETQ. V shed 3 bases and J 3 bases; nucleotides not matched to a gene: 4. The CDR3 bases are TGCGCCAGCAGCTCACCGGGACTAGAAGAGACCCAGTACTTC. Amino acid sequence: CASSSPGLEETQYF.

V gene TRBV18 combines with J gene TRBJ1-1; the D is unclear. Germline lookup yields CDR1 KGHSH and CDR2 LQKENI. The CDR3 is 14 residues long. V was trimmed by 4 bases and J by 2 bases, leaving 11 bases between them. CDR3 DNA: TGTGCCAGCTCACAGGCGGCAGCAAACACTGAAGCTTTCTTT. As protein: CASSQAAANTEAFF.

The chain couples TRBV7-3 to TRBJ2-1, with a possible D match to TRBD2 (6 bases). V lost 3 bases, J lost 6 bases, and 9 bases lay in between. Germline V gives CDR1 SGHTA, CDR2 FQGTGA. This CDR3 has 13 residues. CDR3 sequence: CASSLRRGNEQFF. CDR3 sequence (DNA): TGTGCCAGCAGCTTGCGGCGGGGCAATGAGCAGTTCTTC.

The V and J genes are TRBV5-1 and TRBJ2-7; TRBD1 matches 7 bases. Germline trimming cut 0 bases from V and 5 bases from J; bases unmatched to any gene: 5. The CDR3 has 14 amino acids. In germline, CDR1 is SGHRS, CDR2 YFSETQ. The CDR3 DNA is TGCGCCAGCAGCTTGGAGGGGCAGGGGGACGAGCAGTACTTC. Translation: CASSLEGQGDEQYF.

Here the CDR3 reads CASSPPGRGASPLHF. The CDR3 DNA reads as TGTGCCAGCTCACCACCCGGCAGGGGGGCTTCACCCCTCCACTTT. V and J are TRBV18 and TRBJ1-6; TRBD1 matches at 7 bases. The CDR3 runs 15 residues. Germline CDR1 and CDR2: KGHSH and LQKENI. V dropped 0 bases and J dropped 9; count of bases not matched to a gene: 5.

The genes are TRBV27 and TRBJ2-5; D is unresolved. There are 14 residues in the CDR3. The V end was cut by 2 bases, the J end by 5 bases, with 12 bases between. Looked up from germline, CDR1 is MNHEY and CDR2 is SMNVEV (reference sequence). CDR3 residues: CASSLRPSGETQYF. The CDR3 DNA follows: TGTGCCAGCAGTTTAAGGCCCTCCGGGGAGACCCAGTACTTC.

CDR3 nucleotides: TGTGCCAGCAGCGTGAACGGGGGGTCCTACAATGAGCAGTTCTTC. This translates into CASSVNGGSYNEQFF. This chain connects TRBV5-8 to TRBJ2-1, with TRBD2 identical over 7 bases. The germline CDR1 and CDR2 sequences are SGHTS and YDEGEE. Trimming at V came to 4 bases and at J to 1 base, leaving 5 bases not matched to a gene. The CDR3 has 15 amino acids.

This clone was observed once. The chain recombines TRBV6-5 with TRBJ1-1, with TRBD1 matching 7 bases. This CDR3 is built from 14 residues. V lost 6 bases and J lost 1; bases outside the gene matches: 5. The germline V gene encodes CDR1 MNHEY and CDR2 SVGAGI. CDR3 residues: CASSPRTGNTEAFF. DNA for the CDR3: TGTGCCAGCAGCCCCCGGACAGGGAACACTGAAGCTTTCTTT.

The rearrangement uses TRBV15 and TRBJ1-1, with 7 bases lining up with TRBD1. V lost 2 bases to trimming and J lost 4 bases; unmatched junction nucleotides: 4. The CDR3 loop spans 14 amino acids. CDR1 is LNHNV, CDR2 YYDKDF, per germline (reference sequence). The CDR3 nucleotides are TGTGCCACCAGCAGATGGGGACAGAGCACTGAAGCTTTCTTT. Translation gives CATSRWGQSTEAFF.

The V call is TRBV30, the J call TRBJ2-5; TRBD2 matches at 14 bases. Trimming removed 4 bases from V and 2 bases from J; junction bases left unmatched: 15. Germline CDR1 GTSNPN, CDR2 SVGIG (reference sequence). The CDR3 covers 19 residues. The CDR3 sequence is CAWKGRTSGGLDSQETQYF. Here the CDR3 DNA reads TGTGCCTGGAAGGGCAGGACTAGCGGGGGGTTGGATTCTCAAGAGACCCAGTACTTC.

The chain uses TRBV5-4 and TRBJ2-4, with 11 positions matching TRBD2. Germline V CDR1 and CDR2: SGHNT, YYREEE (reference sequence). V lost 0 bases and J lost 7; bases outside the gene matches: 9. The CDR3 is made up of 17 amino acids. In DNA, the CDR3 is TGTGCCAGCAGCTTGGGGTACCTAGCGGGGGGTAGGAACATTCAGTACTTC. Its translation: CASSLGYLAGGRNIQYF.

V is TRBV5-5 and J is TRBJ1-2; D remains ambiguous. This CDR3 region has 14 residues. Trimming shortened V by 2 bases and J by 2 bases, and 10 bases separated the two germline ends. Germline assignment: CDR1 SGHKS and CDR2 YYEKEE (reference sequence). The CDR3 coding sequence is TGTGCCAGCAGCTTACCCACCGGGAACTATGGCTACACCTTC. Amino acids: CASSLPTGNYGYTF.

V and J are TRBV6-5 and TRBJ1-5, with D perhaps matching TRBD1 (6 bases). The germline V and J ends were trimmed by 5 bases and 6 bases, with 11 bases remaining between them. CDR3 length: 13 amino acids. Germline V gives CDR1 MNHEY, CDR2 SVGAGI. The CDR3 spells CASSRQEGQPQHF. Here the CDR3 DNA reads TGTGCCAGCAGTCGACAGGAAGGTCAGCCCCAGCATTTT.

This chain links TRBV5-8 with TRBJ2-7; a weak D match, TRBD1 (5 bases). V was trimmed by 5 bases and J by 6 bases, leaving 12 bases between them. This CDR3 spans 12 amino acids. Germline lookup yields CDR1 SGHTS and CDR2 YDEGEE. CDR3 nucleotide sequence: TGTGCCAGCAGGTTTGGACAATTCGAGCAGTACTTC. Protein sequence: CASRFGQFEQYF.

In regard to this clone: Sequence at one end of the junction differs from germline and may be a read error. The chain couples TRBV7-7 to TRBJ2-1; 11 bases are shared with TRBD2. The V gene's germline CDR1 is SSHAT and CDR2 FNYEAQ (reference sequence). The CDR3 consists of 15 residues. DNA for the CDR3: TGTGCTAGCAGCTTAGCGGGGGGGGCGATCAATGAGCAGTTCTTC. This gives the protein CASSLAGGAINEQFF.

This clone was observed once. The chain couples TRBV6-6 to TRBJ1-2, with D perhaps TRBD1 (5 bases). Germline CDR1 is MNHNY and CDR2 is SVGAGI (reference sequence). The CDR3 has 13 amino acids. The germline V and J ends were trimmed by 6 bases and 1 base, with 9 bases remaining between them. Here the CDR3 reads CASRQDSNYGYTF. Written as DNA, the CDR3 is TGTGCCAGCAGACAAGACAGTAACTATGGCTACACCTTC.

The V and J genes are TRBV5-6 and TRBJ2-3; 9 bases align to TRBD2. Germline-derived CDR1 and CDR2 are SGHDT and YYEEEE. V was clipped by 0 bases and J by 5 bases; unmatched bases: 13. The CDR3 consists of 18 residues. CDR3 sequence: CASSLDPPGRGGQDTQYF. Written as DNA, the CDR3 is TGTGCCAGCAGCTTGGACCCTCCCGGGCGGGGGGGTCAAGATACGCAGTATTTT.

The V gene is TRBV5-1, the J gene TRBJ2-2, with D possibly matching TRBD1 (6 bases). V dropped 5 bases and J dropped 1 base, with 12 bases sitting between them. Germline V gene sequence: CDR1 SGHRS, CDR2 YFSETQ. The CDR3 consists of 15 residues. The CDR3 sequence is CASRPGAGNTGELFF. CDR3 coding DNA: TGCGCCAGCAGGCCAGGGGCCGGGAACACCGGGGAGCTGTTTTTT. The full variable domain, rest sourced from reference TRBV5-1 and TRBJ2-2, is KAGVTQTPRYLIKTRGQQVTLSCSPISGHRSVSWYQQTPGQGLQFLFEYFSETQRNKGNFPGRFSGRQFSNSRSEMNVSTLELGDSALYLCASRPGAGNTGELFFGEGSRLTVL.

V usage is TRBV7-8 and J usage is TRBJ1-6; 7 bases match TRBD1. The CDR3 has 16 amino acids. Per germline, CDR1 SGHVS and CDR2 FQNEAQ. The J segment lost 7 bases and the V segment lost 5 bases, leaving 11 bases of the junction unmatched. The CDR3 here is CASSLQGGYENSPLHF. As DNA, the CDR3 is TGTGCCAGCAGCCTCCAGGGGGGATACGAAAATTCACCCCTCCACTTT.

J is TRBJ2-3 and V is TRBV7-9; tentatively, D is TRBD1 (6 bases). This CDR3 spans 19 amino acids. From germline, CDR1 is SEHNR and CDR2 FQNEAQ (reference sequence). The V end lost 2 bases, the J end lost 0 bases, and 21 bases lay between the germline ends. CDR3 in DNA: TGTGCCAGCAGCTTATTCGGCGTATGGCTGACAGGTAGCACAGATACGCAGTATTTT. This codes for CASSLFGVWLTGSTDTQYF.

This chain connects TRBV6-6 to TRBJ1-2; no clear D. Germline CDR1 reads MNHNY; CDR2 reads SVGAGI (reference sequence). The CDR3 consists of 11 residues. The V end lost 6 bases, the J end lost 4 bases, and 6 bases lay between the germline ends. CDR3 region: CASSPFYGYTF. CDR3 nucleotide sequence: TGTGCCAGCAGCCCCTTCTATGGCTACACCTTC.

The chain combines TRBV6-6 with TRBJ1-4; possibly TRBD1 for D (5 bases). The germline CDR1 and CDR2 sequences are MNHNY and SVGAGI (reference sequence). V was pared by 1 base and J by 8 bases, with 8 bases between. This CDR3 is built from 13 residues. The CDR3, as DNA: TGTGCCAGCAGTTACTGGGGGGACGAAAAACTGTTTTTT. Amino acid sequence: CASSYWGDEKLFF.

V is TRBV4-1 and J is TRBJ2-5; maybe TRBD2 (6 bases). This CDR3 contains 16 residues. The ends were cut back, 0 bases at V and 1 base at J, with 12 bases in the middle. The germline V gene has CDR1 MGHRA and CDR2 YSYEKL. The CDR3 DNA sequence: TGCGCCAGCAGCCAAGAAACGGGGGAGATCCAAGAGACCCAGTACTTC. This codes for CASSQETGEIQETQYF.

This rearrangement joins TRBV2 to TRBJ2-1; D may be TRBD1 (6 bases). Trimming pared 10 bases from V and 6 bases from J, leaving 19 bases between. Germline V gene lookup returns CDR1 SNHLY and CDR2 FYNNEI. The CDR3 contains 14 residues. CDR3 amino acids: CATLWTETSNEQFF. As DNA, the CDR3 is TGTGCCACCTTGTGGACAGAGACTTCCAATGAGCAGTTCTTC.